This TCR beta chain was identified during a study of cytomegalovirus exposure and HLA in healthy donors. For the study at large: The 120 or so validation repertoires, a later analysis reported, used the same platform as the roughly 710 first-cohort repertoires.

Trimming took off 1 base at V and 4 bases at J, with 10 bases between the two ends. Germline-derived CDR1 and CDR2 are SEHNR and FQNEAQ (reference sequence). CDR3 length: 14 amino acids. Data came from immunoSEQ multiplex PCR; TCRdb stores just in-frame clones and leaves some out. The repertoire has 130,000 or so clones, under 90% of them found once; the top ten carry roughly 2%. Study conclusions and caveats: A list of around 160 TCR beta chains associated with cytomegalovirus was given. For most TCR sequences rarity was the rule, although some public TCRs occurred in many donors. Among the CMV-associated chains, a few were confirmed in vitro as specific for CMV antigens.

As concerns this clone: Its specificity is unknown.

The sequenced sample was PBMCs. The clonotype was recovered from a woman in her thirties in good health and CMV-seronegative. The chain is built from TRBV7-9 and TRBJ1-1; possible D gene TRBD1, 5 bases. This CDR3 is CASSLEGLGTEAFF. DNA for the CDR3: TGTGCCAGCAGCTTAGAGGGGCTGGGCACTGAAGCTTTCTTT.